The clone carrying this TCR beta chain appeared a few times. This entry comes from a study of cytomegalovirus exposure and HLA in healthy donors. The primer mix had 60 Vbeta and 13 Jbeta primers. Sequencing was performed with immunoSEQ multiplex PCR; in TCRdb, only in-frame clones are kept and a portion is missing. The data show roughly 150,000 clones, over 80% seen once. The CDR3 loop spans 16 amino acids. CDR1 and CDR2 from the germline V gene are KGHSH and LQKENI. The V segment lost 1 base and the J segment 3 bases; nucleotides outside the gene matches: 4. Material: PBMCs. This clonotype originated in a girl aged 10 to 17 in good health and CMV-seropositive. The chain has TRBV18 and TRBJ2-7; 12 bases are shared with TRBD1. In DNA form, the CDR3 reads TGTGCCAGCTCACCACGCGGGACAGGGGGCATCTACGAGCAGTACTTC. Protein product: CASSPRGTGGIYEQYF. The whole variable domain, remainder taken from reference TRBV18 and TRBJ2-7, is NAGVMQNPRHLVRRRGQEARLRCSPMKGHSHVYWYRQLPEEGLKFMVYLQKENIIDESGMPKERFSAEFPKEGPSILRIQQVVRGDSAAYFCASSPRGTGGIYEQYFGPGTRLTVT.